This TCR beta chain was retrieved from a study of cytomegalovirus exposure and HLA in healthy donors. For the study at large: Unique TCR beta sequences numbering 120 million or so came from roughly 180 million T cells in an earlier analysis. Around 78 million unique TCRs, all from HLA-typed donors, were included in an early release of the data.

As to this clone: Its antigen is unknown.

The primer mix had 60 Vbeta and 13 Jbeta primers. This table comes from immunoSEQ multiplex PCR, and its TCRdb copy is limited to in-frame clones, with some not included. Its table records about 48,000 clones. The CDR3 sequence is 14 residues long. Study-wide results and caveats: As a later analysis revealed, the rate of TCR association differed by HLA locus, with DRB1 most and HLA-C fewest. Exclusion as indistinguishable affected some V segments, including TRBV6-2 and TRBV6-3.

The specimen was PBMCs. The gene calls are TRBV1 and TRBJ2-5; the table's D call TRBD2 went unverified against the DNA. TRBJ2-7 matches the DNA end more closely, so the J call is doubtful. TRBV1 is tagged as a pseudogene. The sequence came from a male donor in good health and CMV-seropositive. The CDR3 nucleotides read TGCACCAGCAGCCGGGACTACGAATGGTACGAGCAGTACTTC. This encodes CTSSRDYEWYEQYF.